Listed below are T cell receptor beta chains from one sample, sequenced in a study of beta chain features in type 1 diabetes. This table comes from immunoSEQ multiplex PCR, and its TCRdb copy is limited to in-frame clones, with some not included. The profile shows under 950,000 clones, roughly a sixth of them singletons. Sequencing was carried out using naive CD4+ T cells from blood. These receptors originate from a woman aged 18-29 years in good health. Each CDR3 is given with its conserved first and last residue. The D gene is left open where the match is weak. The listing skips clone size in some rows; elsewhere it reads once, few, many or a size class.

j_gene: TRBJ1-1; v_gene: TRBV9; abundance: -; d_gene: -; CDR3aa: CASSGQADTEAFF; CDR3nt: TGTGCCAGCAGCGGACAGGCGGACACTGAAGCTTTCTTT
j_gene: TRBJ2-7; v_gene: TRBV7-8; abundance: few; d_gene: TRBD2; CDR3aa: CASSLDRGRATYEQYF; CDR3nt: TGTGCCAGCAGCTTAGACCGCGGGAGGGCGACCTACGAGCAGTACTTC
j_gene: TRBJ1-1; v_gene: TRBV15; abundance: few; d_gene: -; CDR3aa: CATSRGHLNTEAFF; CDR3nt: TGTGCCACCAGTCGCGGACACCTGAACACTGAAGCTTTCTTT
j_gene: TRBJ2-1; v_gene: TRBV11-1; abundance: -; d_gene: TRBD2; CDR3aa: CASSFTSGDYNEQFF; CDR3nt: TGTGCCAGCAGCTTTACTAGCGGGGATTACAATGAGCAGTTCTTC
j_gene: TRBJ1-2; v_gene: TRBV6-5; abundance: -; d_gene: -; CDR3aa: CASSYSIQGMGGYTF; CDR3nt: TGTGCCAGCAGTTACTCAATCCAGGGTATGGGTGGCTACACCTTC
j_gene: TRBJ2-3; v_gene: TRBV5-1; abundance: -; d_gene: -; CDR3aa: CASSSDSRGDTQYF; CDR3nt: TGCGCCAGCAGCTCCGATTCCCGTGGAGATACGCAGTATTTT
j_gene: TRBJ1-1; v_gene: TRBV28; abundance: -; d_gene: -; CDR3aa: CASSRVPGGSSEAFF; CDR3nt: TGTGCCAGCAGCAGGGTCCCCGGGGGCTCGAGTGAAGCTTTCTTT
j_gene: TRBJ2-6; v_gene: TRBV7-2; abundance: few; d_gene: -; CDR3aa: CASSAKQRSSGANVLTF; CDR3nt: TGTGCCAGCAGCGCGAAACAGAGGAGCTCTGGGGCCAACGTCCTGACTTTC
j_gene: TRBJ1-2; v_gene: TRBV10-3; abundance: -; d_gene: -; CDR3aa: CATGHPHDNGYTF; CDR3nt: TGTGCCACCGGACATCCGCACGATAATGGCTACACCTTC
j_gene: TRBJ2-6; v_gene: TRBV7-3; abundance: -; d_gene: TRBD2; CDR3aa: CASSTRGLAGVSGANVLTF; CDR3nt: TGTGCCAGCAGCACGCGGGGACTAGCGGGAGTATCTGGGGCCAACGTCCTGACTTTC
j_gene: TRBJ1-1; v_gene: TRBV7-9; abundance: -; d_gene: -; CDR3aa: CASSLSAPEAFF; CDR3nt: TGTGCCAGCAGCTTATCGGCCCCTGAAGCTTTCTTT
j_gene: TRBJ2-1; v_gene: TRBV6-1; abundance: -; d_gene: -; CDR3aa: CASSGLLAHSYNEQFF; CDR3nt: TGTGCCAGCAGTGGCCTACTGGCCCATTCCTACAATGAGCAGTTCTTC
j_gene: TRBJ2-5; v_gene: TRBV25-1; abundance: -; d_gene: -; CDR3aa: CASWEEETQYF; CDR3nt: TGTGCCAGCTGGGAGGAGGAGACCCAGTACTTC
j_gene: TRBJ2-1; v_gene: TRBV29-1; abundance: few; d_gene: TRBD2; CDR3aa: CSVRGLAGHEQFF; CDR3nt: TGCAGCGTTCGGGGACTAGCGGGTCATGAGCAGTTCTTC
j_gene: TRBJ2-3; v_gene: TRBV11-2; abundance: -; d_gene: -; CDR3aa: CASSSYDTQYF; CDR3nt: TGTGCCAGCAGCTCCTATGATACGCAGTATTTT
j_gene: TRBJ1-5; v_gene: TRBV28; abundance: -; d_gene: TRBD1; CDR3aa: CASSSPGQGWNQPQHF; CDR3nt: TGTGCCAGCAGTTCCCCCGGACAGGGTTGGAATCAGCCCCAGCATTTT